This TCR beta chain was captured in a study of neurological immune-mediated disorders. Ten or more counts support this clonotype. Via MiXCR, TCRdb re-called the 5' RACE reads, giving one row per CDR3 protein. The data show tens of thousands of distinct CDR3 sequences, over 9% seen once. The germline V and J ends were trimmed by 2 bases and 5 bases, with 20 bases remaining between them. Germline CDR1 is KGHDR and CDR2 is SFDVKD. The CDR3 extends over 17 amino acids. This chain joins TRBV24-1 and TRBJ1-2; D is unclear. The specimen sequenced was PBMCs. This clonotype originated in a man aged 40-49 years in good health. The CDR3 nucleotides read TGTGCCACCAGTGATTCGGGAGCTGGGGAGGCATCTTATGGCTACACCTTC. Its translation: CATSDSGAGEASYGYTF.